This TCR beta chain was observed in a study of blood T cell repertoires in COVID-19. The repertoire was sequenced with immunoSEQ multiplex PCR; TCRdb's copy has only in-frame clones and lacks some. The table records about 200,000 clones, 70% to 90% of them present only once. V lost 1 base, J lost 8 bases, and 5 bases stayed unmatched. Per germline, CDR1 SGHRS and CDR2 YFSETQ. The CDR3 loop spans 15 amino acids. This clone has ten or more counts. The sequenced material came from peripheral blood. The genes are TRBV5-1 and TRBJ2-2; 10 nucleotides line up with TRBD2. The receptor was derived from a man between 60 and 75 years old with acute or convalescent COVID-19. CDR3 in DNA: TGCGCCAGCAGCTTGCCTAGCGGGAGTATTGGGGAGCTGTTTTTT. Amino acids: CASSLPSGSIGELFF.